This T cell receptor (beta chain) was sequenced for a study of shared clonotypes between healthy human individuals. Regarding the study as a whole: Shared across a handful of donors were roughly 5% of the naive CD4 clonotypes. Specimens sampled were limited to blood, with tissue repertoires likely differing.

Measured with immunoSEQ multiplex PCR; TCRdb has only the in-frame clones, and not every one. This table has roughly 700,000 clones, approximately 74% appearing once. V was clipped by 2 bases and J by 0 bases; unmatched bases: 1. The CDR3 contains 15 residues. Germline loops: CDR1 MNHEY, CDR2 SVGAGI. This clone was observed at least ten times. The antigen is unknown. J is TRBJ2-3 and V is TRBV6-5; 8 nucleotides line up with TRBD1. The clonotype was recovered from a woman aged 25 to 39 in good health. The sequenced sample consisted of memory CD4+ T cells sorted from blood. The subset was: CD45RA-negative fraction. The CDR3, as DNA: TGTGCCAGCAGTTACAGGACAGGGAGCACAGATACGCAGTATTTT. Its protein product is CASSYRTGSTDTQYF.